The source of this TCR beta chain is a study of cytomegalovirus exposure and HLA in healthy donors. About the study: HLA-typed donors contributed around 88 million unique TCRs, which were held in an early data release.

Donors in the study were healthy people who gave bone marrow. The PCR used 60 Vbeta and 13 Jbeta primers. The repertoire was sequenced with immunoSEQ multiplex PCR; TCRdb's copy has only in-frame clones and lacks some. This sample has roughly 190,000 clones, with 82% found just once. Study-wide results and caveats: A few of the chains that were CMV-associated were confirmed in vitro to be specific for CMV antigens. Several of the most significant clusters appeared, in a later analysis, to be linked to common viral pathogens.

This CDR3 spans 16 amino acids. V dropped 4 bases and J dropped 7; count of bases not matched to a gene: 7. Germline V gene sequence: CDR1 MNHEY, CDR2 SMNVEV (reference sequence). For this clone: Antigen: not known.

The source material was PBMCs. This receptor was obtained from a woman under 30 in good health and CMV-seronegative. The V and J genes are TRBV27 and TRBJ2-1, with TRBD2 matching 13 bases. The CDR3 DNA reads as TGTGCCAGCAGTTCACCGACTAGCGGGAGGACAAATGAGCAGTTCTTC. This encodes CASSSPTSGRTNEQFF.